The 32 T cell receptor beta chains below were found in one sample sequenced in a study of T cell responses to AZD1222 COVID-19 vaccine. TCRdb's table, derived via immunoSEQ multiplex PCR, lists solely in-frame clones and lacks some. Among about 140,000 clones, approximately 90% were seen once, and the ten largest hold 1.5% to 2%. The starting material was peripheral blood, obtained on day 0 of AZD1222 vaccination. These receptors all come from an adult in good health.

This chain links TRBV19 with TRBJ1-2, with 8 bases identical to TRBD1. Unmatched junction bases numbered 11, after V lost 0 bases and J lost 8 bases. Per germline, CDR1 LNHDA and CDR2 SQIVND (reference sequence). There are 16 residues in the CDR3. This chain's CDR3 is CASSIEEDRVLGGYTF. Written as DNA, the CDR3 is TGTGCCAGTAGTATAGAGGAGGACAGGGTTTTGGGCGGCTACACCTTC.

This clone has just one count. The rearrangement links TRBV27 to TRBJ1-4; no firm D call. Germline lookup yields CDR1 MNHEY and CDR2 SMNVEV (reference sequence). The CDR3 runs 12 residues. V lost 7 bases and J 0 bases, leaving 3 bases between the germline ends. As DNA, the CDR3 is TGTGCCAGCACAACAACTAATGAAAAACTGTTTTTT. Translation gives CASTTTNEKLFF.

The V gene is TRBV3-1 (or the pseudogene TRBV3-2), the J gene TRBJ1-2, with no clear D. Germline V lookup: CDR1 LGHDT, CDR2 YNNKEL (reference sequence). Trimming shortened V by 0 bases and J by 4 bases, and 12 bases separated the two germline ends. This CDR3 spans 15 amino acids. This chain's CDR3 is CASSQELSLSYGYTF. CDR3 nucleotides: TGTGCCAGCAGCCAAGAACTTTCTTTGTCCTATGGCTACACCTTC.

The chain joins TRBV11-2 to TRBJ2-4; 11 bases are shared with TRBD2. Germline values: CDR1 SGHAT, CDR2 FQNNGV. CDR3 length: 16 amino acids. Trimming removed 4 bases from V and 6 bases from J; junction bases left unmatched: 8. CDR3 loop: CASSSRTSGFGNIQYF. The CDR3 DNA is TGTGCCAGCAGCTCTCGGACTAGCGGGTTTGGAAACATTCAGTACTTC.

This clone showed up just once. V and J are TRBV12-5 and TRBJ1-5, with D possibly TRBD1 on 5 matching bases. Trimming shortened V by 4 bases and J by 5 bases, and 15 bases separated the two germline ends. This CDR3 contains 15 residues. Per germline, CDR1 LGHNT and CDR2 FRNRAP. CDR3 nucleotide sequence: TGTGCTAGTGGTTCGGGGCAGGGCTTTCATCAGCCCCAGCATTTT. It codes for CASGSGQGFHQPQHF.

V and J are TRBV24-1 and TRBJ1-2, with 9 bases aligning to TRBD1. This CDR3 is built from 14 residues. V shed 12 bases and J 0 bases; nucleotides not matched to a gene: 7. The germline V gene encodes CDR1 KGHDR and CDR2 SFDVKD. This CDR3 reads CAPGQGLANYGYTF. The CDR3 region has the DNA TGTGCCCCAGGACAGGGGTTAGCTAACTATGGCTACACCTTC.

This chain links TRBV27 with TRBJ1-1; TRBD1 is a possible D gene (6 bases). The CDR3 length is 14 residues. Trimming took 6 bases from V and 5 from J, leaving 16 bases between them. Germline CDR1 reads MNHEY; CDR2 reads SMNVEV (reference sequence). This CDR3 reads CASRPEGGWTEAFF. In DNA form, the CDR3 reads TGTGCCAGCAGACCCGAGGGGGGGTGGACTGAAGCTTTCTTT.

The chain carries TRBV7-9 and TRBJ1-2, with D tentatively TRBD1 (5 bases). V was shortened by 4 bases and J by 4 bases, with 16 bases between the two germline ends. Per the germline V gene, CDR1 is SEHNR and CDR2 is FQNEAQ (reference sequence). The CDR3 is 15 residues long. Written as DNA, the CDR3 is TGTGCCAGCAGCTCCAAGGGGCCCGGCGGCTATGGCTACACCTTC. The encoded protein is CASSSKGPGGYGYTF.

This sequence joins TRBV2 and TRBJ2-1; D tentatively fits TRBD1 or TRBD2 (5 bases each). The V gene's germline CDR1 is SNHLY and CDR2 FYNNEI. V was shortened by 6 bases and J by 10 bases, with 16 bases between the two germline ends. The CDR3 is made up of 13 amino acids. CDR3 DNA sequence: TGTGCCAGCAGAGGGACGTCTCTCGGGGAGCAGTTCTTC. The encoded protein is CASRGTSLGEQFF.

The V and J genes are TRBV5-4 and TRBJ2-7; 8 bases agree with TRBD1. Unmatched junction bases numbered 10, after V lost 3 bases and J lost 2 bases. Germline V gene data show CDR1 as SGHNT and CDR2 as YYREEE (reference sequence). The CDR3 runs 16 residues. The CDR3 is CASSSLQGQVPYEQYF. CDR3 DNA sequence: TGTGCCAGCAGCTCCCTACAGGGACAGGTTCCCTACGAGCAGTACTTC.

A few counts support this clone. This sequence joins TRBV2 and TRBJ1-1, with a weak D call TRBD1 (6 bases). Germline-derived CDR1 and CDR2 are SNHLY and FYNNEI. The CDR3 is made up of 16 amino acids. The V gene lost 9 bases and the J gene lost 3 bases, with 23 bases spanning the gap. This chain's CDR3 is CASHPAGHTIDTEAFF. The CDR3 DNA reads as TGTGCCAGTCATCCCGCGGGACATACGATTGACACTGAAGCTTTCTTT.

CDR3 bases: TGTGCCAGCAGCGTAGAACCCCTTAGCACTGAAGCTTTCTTT. This gives the protein CASSVEPLSTEAFF. This sequence joins TRBV9 and TRBJ1-1; D unresolved. The germline CDR1 and CDR2 sequences are SGDLS and YYNGEE. The CDR3 length is 14 residues. V was trimmed by 0 bases and J by 4 bases, leaving 10 bases between them.

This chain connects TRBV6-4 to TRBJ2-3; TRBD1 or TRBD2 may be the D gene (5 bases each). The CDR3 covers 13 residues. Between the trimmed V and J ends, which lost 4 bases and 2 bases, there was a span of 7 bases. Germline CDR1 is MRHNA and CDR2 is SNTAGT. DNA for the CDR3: TGTGCCAGCAGTGTGGGGGACACAGATACGCAGTATTTT. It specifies CASSVGDTDTQYF.

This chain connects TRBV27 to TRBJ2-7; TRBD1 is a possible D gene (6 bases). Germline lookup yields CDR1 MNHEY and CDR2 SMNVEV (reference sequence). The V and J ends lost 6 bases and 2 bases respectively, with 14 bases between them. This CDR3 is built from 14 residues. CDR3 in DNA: TGTGCCAGCAGCCCTGGGACAAAAACCTACGAGCAGTACTTC. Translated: CASSPGTKTYEQYF.

This CDR3 reads CASSITAVDPEAFF. The CDR3 DNA sequence: TGTGCCAGTAGTATTACGGCGGTGGACCCTGAAGCTTTCTTT. The genes are TRBV19 and TRBJ1-1; no reliable D call. Germline values: CDR1 LNHDA, CDR2 SQIVND (reference sequence). This CDR3 has 14 residues. Trimming pared 3 bases from V and 6 bases from J, leaving 14 bases between.

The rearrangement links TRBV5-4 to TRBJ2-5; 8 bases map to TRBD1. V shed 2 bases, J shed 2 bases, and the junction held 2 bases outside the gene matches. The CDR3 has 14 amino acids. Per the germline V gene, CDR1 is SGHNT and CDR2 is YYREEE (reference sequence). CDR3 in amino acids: CASSFGQGQETQYF. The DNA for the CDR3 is TGTGCCAGCAGCTTCGGACAGGGTCAAGAGACCCAGTACTTC.

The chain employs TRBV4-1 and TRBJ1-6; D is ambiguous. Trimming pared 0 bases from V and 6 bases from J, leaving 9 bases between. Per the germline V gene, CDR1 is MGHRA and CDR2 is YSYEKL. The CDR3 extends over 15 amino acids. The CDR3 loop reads CASSQEKIPNSPLHF. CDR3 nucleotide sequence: TGCGCCAGCAGCCAAGAGAAGATTCCTAATTCACCCCTCCACTTT.

The CDR3 sequence: CASSLVSYGYTF. The CDR3 DNA reads as TGTGCCAGCAGTTTGGTGTCCTATGGCTACACCTTC. The chain links TRBV28 to TRBJ1-2; D is unclear. Germline CDR1 MDHEN, CDR2 SYDVKM. The CDR3 spans 12 residues. V gave up 3 bases and J gave up 4 bases, with 6 bases separating them.

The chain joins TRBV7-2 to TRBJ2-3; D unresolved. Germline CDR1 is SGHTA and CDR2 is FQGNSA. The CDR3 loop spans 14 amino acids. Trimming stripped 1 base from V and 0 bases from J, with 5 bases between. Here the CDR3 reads CASSLGLSTDTQYF. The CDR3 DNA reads TGTGCCAGCAGCTTAGGACTTAGCACAGATACGCAGTATTTT.

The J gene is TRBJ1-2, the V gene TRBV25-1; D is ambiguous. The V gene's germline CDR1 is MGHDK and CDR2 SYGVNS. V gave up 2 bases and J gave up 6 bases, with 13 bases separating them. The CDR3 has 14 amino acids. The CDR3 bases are TGTGCCAGCAGTGAAATTACGGCAGTAAATGGCTACACCTTC. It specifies CASSEITAVNGYTF.

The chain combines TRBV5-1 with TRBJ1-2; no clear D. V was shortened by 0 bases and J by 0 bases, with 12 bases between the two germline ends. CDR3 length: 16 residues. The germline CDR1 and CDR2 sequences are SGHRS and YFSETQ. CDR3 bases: TGCGCCAGCAGCTTGGCCCGGGAACCTTCTAACTATGGCTACACCTTC. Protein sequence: CASSLAREPSNYGYTF.

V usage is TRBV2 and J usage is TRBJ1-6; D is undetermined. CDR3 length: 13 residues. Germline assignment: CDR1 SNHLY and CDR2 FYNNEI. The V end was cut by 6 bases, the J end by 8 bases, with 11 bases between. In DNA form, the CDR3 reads TGTGCCAGCAGCGGGCAAGAGGATTCACCCCTCCACTTT. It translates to CASSGQEDSPLHF.

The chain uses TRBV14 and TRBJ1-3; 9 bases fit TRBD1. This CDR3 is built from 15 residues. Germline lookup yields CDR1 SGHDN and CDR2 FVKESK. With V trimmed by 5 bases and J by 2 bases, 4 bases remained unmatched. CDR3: CASSSRTGAGNTIYF. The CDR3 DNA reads TGTGCCAGCAGCTCACGGACAGGGGCTGGAAACACCATATATTTT.

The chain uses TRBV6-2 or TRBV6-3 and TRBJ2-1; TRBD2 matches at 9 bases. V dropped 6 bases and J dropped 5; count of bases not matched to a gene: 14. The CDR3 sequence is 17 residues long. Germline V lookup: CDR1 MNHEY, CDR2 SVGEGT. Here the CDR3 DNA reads TGTGCCAGCAGCACCCCCGCCCGACAGCGGGGGGACAATGAGCAGTTCTTC. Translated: CASSTPARQRGDNEQFF.

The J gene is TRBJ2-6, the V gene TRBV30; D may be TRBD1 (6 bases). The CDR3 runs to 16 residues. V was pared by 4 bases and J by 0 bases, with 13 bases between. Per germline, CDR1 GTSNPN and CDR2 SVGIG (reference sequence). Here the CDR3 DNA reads TGTGCCTGGACCTGGACAGAGAGCTCTGGGGCCAACGTCCTGACTTTC. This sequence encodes CAWTWTESSGANVLTF.

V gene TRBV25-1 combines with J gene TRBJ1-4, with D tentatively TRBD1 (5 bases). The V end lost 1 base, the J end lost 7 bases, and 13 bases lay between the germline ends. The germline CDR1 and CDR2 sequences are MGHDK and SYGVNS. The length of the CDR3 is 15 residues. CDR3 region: CASSEFPGSGEKLFF. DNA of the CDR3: TGTGCCAGCAGTGAATTCCCAGGGTCGGGTGAAAAACTGTTTTTT.

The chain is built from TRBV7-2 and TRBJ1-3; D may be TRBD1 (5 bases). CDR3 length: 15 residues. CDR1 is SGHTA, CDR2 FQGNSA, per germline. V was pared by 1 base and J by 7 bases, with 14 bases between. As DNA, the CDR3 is TGTGCCAGCAGCTTAGTAGGTCCGGGGGTGAACACCATATATTTT. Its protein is CASSLVGPGVNTIYF.

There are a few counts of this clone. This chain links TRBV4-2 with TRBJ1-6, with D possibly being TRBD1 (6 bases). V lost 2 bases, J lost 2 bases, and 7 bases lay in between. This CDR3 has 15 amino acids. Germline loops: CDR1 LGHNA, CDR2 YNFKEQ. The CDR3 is CASSQNRAYNSPLHF. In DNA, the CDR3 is TGTGCCAGCAGCCAAAACAGGGCCTATAATTCACCCCTCCACTTT.

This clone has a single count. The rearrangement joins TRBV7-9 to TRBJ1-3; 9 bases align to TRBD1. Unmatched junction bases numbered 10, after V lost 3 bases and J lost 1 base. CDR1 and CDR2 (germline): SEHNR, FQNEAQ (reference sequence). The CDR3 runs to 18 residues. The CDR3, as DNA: TGTGCCAGCAGCTTGCGGACAGGGGTCCTCCATTCTGGAAACACCATATATTTT. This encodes CASSLRTGVLHSGNTIYF.

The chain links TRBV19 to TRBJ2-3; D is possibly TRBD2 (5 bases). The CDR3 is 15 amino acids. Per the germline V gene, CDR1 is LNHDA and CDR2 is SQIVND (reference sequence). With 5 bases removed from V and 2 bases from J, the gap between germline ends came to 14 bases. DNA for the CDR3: TGTGCCAGTAGTCCCCCCGGAGGTCCCACAGATACGCAGTATTTT. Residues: CASSPPGGPTDTQYF.

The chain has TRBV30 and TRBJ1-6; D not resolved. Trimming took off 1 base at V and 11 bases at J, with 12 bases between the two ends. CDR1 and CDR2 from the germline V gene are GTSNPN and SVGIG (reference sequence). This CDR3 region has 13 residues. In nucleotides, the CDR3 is TGTGCCTGGAGTGGCGAGGGAAGGACACCCCTCCACTTT. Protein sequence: CAWSGEGRTPLHF. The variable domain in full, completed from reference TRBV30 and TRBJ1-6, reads SQTIHQWPATLVQPVGSPLSLECTVEGTSNPNLYWYRQAAGRGLQLLFYSVGIGQISSEVPQNLSASRPQDRQFILSSKKLLLSDSGFYLCAWSGEGRTPLHFGNGTRLTVT.

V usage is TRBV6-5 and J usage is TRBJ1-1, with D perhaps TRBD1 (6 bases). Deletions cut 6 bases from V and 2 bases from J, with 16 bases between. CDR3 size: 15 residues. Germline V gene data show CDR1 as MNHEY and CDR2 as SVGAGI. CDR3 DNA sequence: TGTGCCAGCAGGAAAGGGGGTCGTTACAACACTGAAGCTTTCTTT. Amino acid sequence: CASRKGGRYNTEAFF.